This T cell receptor (beta chain) was recorded in a study of shared clonotypes between healthy human individuals. General study findings and limits: Non-shared clonotypes displayed generation probabilities falling below those of clonotypes present in all four donors. Among a handful of donors, approximately 4.6% of naive CD4 clonotypes were found in common.

Sorted-subset replicate PCR reactions were performed with 200 ng DNA, corresponding to roughly 27,000 T cell genomes. Profiled with immunoSEQ multiplex PCR; TCRdb holds only in-frame clones, not every one. The sample records about 1.1 million clones, approximately 78% being singletons. The CDR3 is 15 amino acids. Germline-derived CDR1 and CDR2 are MNHEY and SMNVEV (reference sequence). V was trimmed by 6 bases and J by 5 bases, leaving 18 bases between them. As regards this clone: What it binds is unknown.

The clonotype originates from a man between 18 and 35 years old in good health. Some clones in this sample may be carry-over from other donors' samples. This rearrangement joins TRBV27 to TRBJ2-3; tentatively, D is TRBD2 (6 bases). What was sequenced was memory CD4+ T cells from PBMCs. As to subset: CD45RA-negative fraction. In DNA, the CDR3 is TGTGCCAGCAGCCTAGGTTTGGGTAGCGGAGATACGCAGTATTTT. This encodes CASSLGLGSGDTQYF.